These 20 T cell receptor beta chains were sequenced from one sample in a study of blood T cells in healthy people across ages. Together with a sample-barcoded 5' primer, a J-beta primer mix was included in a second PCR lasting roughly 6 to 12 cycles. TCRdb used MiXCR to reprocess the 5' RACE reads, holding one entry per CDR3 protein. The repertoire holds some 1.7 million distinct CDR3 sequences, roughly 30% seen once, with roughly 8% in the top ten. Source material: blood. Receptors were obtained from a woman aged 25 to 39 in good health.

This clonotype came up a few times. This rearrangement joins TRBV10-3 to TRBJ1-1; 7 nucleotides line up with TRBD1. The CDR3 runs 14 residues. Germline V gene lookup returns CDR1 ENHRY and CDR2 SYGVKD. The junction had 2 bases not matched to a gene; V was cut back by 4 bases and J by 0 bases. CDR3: CAISGQGLNTEAFF. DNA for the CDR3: TGTGCCATCAGTGGACAGGGTTTGAACACTGAAGCTTTCTTT.

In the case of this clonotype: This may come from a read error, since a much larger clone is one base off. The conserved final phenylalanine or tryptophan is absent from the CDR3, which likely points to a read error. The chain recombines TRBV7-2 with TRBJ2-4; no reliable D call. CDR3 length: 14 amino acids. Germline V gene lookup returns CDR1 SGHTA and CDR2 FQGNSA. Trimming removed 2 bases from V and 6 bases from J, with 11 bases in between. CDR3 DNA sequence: TGTGCCAGCAGCTTACAGGACGGCCGAAACATTCAGTACGTC. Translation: CASSLQDGRNIQYV.

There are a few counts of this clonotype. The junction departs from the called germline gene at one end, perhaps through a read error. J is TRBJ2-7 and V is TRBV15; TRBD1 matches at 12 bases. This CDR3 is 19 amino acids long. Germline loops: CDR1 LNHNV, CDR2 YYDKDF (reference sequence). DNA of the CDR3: TGTGCCACCGGCAGAGATAGGTGGCGGAGGGACAGGGGGCTCTACGAGCAGTACTTC. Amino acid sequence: CATGRDRWRRDRGLYEQYF.

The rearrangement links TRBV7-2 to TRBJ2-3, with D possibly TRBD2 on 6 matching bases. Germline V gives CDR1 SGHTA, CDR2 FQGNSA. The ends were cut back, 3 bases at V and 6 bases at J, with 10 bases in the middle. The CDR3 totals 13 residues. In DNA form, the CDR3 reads TGTGCCAGCAGCTTTTGGCTAGCGGATACGCAGTATTTT. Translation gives CASSFWLADTQYF. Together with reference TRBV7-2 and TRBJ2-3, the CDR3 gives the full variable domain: GAGVSQSPSNKVTEKGKDVELRCDPISGHTALYWYRQSLGQGLEFLIYFQGNSAPDKSGLPSDRFSAERTGGSVSTLTIQRTQQEDSAVYLCASSFWLADTQYFGPGTRLTVL.

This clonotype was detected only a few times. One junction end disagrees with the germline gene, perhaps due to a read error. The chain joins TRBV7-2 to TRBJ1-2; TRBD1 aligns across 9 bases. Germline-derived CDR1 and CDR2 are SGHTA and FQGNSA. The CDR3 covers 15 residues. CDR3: CASSTRTGDNYGYTF. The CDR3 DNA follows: TGTGCCAGCAGCACCCGGACAGGGGATAACTACGGCTACACCTTC.

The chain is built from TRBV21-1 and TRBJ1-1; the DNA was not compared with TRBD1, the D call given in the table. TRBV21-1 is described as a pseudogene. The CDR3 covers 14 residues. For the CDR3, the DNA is TGTGCCAGCAGCAAAAAGGACTGGACAGATGAAGCTTTCTTT. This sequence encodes CASSKKDWTDEAFF.

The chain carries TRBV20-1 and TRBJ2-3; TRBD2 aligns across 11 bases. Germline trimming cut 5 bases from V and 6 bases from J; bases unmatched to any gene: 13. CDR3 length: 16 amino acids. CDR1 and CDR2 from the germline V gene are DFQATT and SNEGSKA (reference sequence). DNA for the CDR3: TGCAGTGCTGCCGACCTGGGACTAGCGGCGGGGGATACGCAGTATTTT. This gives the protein CSAADLGLAAGDTQYF.

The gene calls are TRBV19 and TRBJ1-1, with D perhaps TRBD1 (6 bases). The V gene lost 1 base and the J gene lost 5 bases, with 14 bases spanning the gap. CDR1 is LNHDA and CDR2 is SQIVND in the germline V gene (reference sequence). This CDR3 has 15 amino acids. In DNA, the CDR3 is TGTGCCAGTAGTATAGTTGGGGGGGCGGAAACTGAAGCTTTCTTT. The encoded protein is CASSIVGGAETEAFF.

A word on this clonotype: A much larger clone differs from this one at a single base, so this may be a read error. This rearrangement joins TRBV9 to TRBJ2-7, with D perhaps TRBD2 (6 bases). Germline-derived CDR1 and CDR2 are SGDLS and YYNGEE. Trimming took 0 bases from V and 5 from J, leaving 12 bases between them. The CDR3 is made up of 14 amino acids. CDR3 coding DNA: TGTGCCAGCAGCGTAGGCTCAGGGAGGCACGAGCAGTACTTC. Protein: CASSVGSGRHEQYF.

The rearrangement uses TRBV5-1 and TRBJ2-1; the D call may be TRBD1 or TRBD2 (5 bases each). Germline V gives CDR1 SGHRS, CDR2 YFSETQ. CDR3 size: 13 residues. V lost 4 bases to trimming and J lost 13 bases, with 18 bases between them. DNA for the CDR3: TGCGCCAGCAGCCCCACATACCGGGACCTCCAGTTCTTC. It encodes CASSPTYRDLQFF.

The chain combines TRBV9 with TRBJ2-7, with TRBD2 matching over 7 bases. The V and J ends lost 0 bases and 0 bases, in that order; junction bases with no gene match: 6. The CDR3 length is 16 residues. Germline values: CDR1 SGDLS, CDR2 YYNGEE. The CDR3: CASSVESSGYSYEQYF. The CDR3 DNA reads TGTGCCAGCAGCGTAGAATCTAGCGGTTACTCCTACGAGCAGTACTTC.

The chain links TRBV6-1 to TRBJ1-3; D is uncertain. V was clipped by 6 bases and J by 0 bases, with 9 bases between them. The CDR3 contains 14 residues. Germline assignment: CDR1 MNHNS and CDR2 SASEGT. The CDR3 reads CASRPLLSGNTIYF. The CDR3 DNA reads TGTGCCAGCAGGCCCCTTCTCTCTGGAAACACCATATATTTT.

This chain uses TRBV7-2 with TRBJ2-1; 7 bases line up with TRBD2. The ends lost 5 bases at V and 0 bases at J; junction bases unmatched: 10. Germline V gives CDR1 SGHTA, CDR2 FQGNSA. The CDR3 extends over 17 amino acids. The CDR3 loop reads CASSQWPSGSSYNEQFF. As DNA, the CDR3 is TGTGCCAGCAGCCAATGGCCTAGCGGTAGCTCCTACAATGAGCAGTTCTTC.

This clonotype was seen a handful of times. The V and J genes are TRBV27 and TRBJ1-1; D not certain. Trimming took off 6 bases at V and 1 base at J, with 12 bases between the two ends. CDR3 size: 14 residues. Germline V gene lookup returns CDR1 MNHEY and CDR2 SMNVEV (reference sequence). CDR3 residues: CASSQGLWNTEAFF. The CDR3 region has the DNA TGTGCCAGCAGCCAAGGTCTGTGGAACACTGAAGCTTTCTTT.

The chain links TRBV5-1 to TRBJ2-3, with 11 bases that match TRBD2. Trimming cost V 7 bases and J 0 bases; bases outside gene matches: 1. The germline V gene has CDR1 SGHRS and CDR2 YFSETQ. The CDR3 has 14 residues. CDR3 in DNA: TGCGCCAGCTTAGCGGGGGGGAGCACAGATACGCAGTATTTT. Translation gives CASLAGGSTDTQYF.

This CDR3 is CASSLRTGELIEVNEKLFF. DNA of the CDR3: TGCGCCAGCAGCTTGAGGACAGGGGAATTGATCGAGGTTAATGAAAAACTGTTTTTT. This chain joins TRBV5-1 and TRBJ1-4; 9 bases fit TRBD1. Germline lookup yields CDR1 SGHRS and CDR2 YFSETQ. This CDR3 region has 19 residues. Germline trimming cut 1 base from V and 4 bases from J; bases unmatched to any gene: 14.

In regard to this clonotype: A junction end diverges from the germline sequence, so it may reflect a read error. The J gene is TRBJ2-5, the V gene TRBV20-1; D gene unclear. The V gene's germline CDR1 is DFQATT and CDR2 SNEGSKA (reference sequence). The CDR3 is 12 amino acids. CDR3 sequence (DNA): TGCGGTGCCCCAAACGGCGTAGAGACCCAGTACTTC. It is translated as CGAPNGVETQYF.

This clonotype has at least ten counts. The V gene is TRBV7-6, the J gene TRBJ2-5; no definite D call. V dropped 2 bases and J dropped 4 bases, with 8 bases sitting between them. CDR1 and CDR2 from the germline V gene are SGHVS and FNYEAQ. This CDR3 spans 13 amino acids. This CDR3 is CASSLMVLETQYF. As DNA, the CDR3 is TGTGCCAGCAGCTTAATGGTGTTAGAGACCCAGTACTTC.

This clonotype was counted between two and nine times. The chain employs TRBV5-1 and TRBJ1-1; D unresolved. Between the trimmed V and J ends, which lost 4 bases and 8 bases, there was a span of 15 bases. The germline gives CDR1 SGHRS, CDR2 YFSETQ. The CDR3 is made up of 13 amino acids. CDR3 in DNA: TGCGCCAGCAGCACTCCACTGAGTTCGGAAGCTTTCTTT. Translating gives CASSTPLSSEAFF.

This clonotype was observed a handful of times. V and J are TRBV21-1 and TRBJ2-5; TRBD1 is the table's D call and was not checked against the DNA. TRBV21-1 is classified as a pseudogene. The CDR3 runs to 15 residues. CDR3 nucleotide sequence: TGTGCCAGCACCCAAAATCGCCGGGTCGGAGAGACCCAGTACTTC. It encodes CASTQNRRVGETQYF.